This T cell receptor (beta chain) was sequenced for a study of blood T cells in healthy people across ages. Study results and limitations: When set beside aged donors, long-lived donors presented more naive CD4+ cells and higher diversity. The donors' CMV status was not determined, possibly confounding changes in expanded clonotypes. Since the PBMCs were unsorted, naive and antigen-experienced cells could not be conclusively compared.

Primers used in a second PCR of roughly 7 to 11 cycles were a sample-barcoded 5' primer and a J-beta primer mix. TCRdb reprocessed the 5' RACE reads with MiXCR, giving one entry per CDR3 protein. In the table there are hundreds of thousands of distinct CDR3 sequences, around 38% of which are singletons. As to this clonotype: As yet, its antigen is unknown.

The CDR3 spans 15 residues. Each donor's blood draw was approximately 10 milliliters of peripheral blood. Sequencing was performed on blood. This TCR was sampled from an elderly man in good health. The chain joins TRBV12-3 or TRBV12-4 to TRBJ2-7; tentative D call: TRBD2 (7 bases). The J call may not be correct, given that the DNA end is closer to TRBJ2-5. In DNA, the CDR3 is TGTGCCAGCAACCCTGGGGGGGGGCTAACAGAGACCCAGTACTTC. Protein: CASNPGGGLTETQYF.